This T cell receptor beta chain was profiled in a study of response to subunit inactivated influenza vaccine. TCRdb redid the calling of the RT-PCR reads with MiXCR, one entry per CDR3 protein. In the table there are about 540,000 distinct CDR3 sequences, 20% to 25% of which are singletons. CDR1 and CDR2 from the germline V gene are MNHEY and SMNVEV (reference sequence). This CDR3 has 16 amino acids. The germline V and J ends were trimmed by 5 bases and 0 bases, with 14 bases remaining between them. This same sample was also part of a study on T cells expressing NK-cell markers. Per that study: cDNA encoding TCR beta was synthesized via 5'RACE template switching incorporating UMIs. Leadership of the CD3+CD56-NKG2C+ fraction also belonged to these clonotypes in a handful of donors.

The sample consisted of CD4+ T cells sorted from PBMCs, taken roughly 12 days after vaccination. This TCR was recovered from a man aged 50-59 years who received an inactivated influenza vaccine. The V and J genes are TRBV27 and TRBJ2-1; TRBD2 might be the D (6 bases). CDR3 residues: CASSTVAGSSYNEQFF. CDR3 nucleotides: TGTGCCAGCAGTACTGTGGCGGGGAGCTCCTACAATGAGCAGTTCTTC.